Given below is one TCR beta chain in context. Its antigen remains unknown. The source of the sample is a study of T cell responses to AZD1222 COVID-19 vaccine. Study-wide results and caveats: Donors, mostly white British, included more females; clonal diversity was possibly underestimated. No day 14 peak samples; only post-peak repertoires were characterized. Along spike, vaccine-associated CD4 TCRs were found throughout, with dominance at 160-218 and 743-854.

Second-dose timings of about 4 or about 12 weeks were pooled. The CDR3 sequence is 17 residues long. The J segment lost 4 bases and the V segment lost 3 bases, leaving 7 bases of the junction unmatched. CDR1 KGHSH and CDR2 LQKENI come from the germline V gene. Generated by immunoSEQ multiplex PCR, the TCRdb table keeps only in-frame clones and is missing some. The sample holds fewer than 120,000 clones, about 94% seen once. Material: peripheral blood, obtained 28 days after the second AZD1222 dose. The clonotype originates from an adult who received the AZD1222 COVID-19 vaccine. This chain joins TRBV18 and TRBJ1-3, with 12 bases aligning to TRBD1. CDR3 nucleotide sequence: TGTGCCAGCTCACCGTCCCGGGACAGGGGGCCGGGAAACACCATATATTTT. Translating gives CASSPSRDRGPGNTIYF.